The rows below give T cell receptor beta chains drawn from one sample of a study of Ad26.COV2.S vaccination and SARS-CoV-2 variants. TCRdb's copy holds only in-frame clones and misses some; the assay was immunoSEQ multiplex PCR. The profile shows around 300,000 clones, 90% of them singletons. The specimen was peripheral blood, collected in a trial of Ad26.COV2.S vaccine versus placebo. Receptors originate from a person aged 18 to 59 who received the Ad26.COV2.S COVID-19 vaccine or a placebo. Each CDR3 is given with its conserved first and last residue. The order of the fields is J gene, V gene, clone size, D gene, CDR3 protein, CDR3 DNA. A D gene is named only where the DNA matches it firmly. Expanded clones are given a class, and other clones once, few, many or no size at all.

j_gene: TRBJ2-3
v_gene: TRBV13
abundance: -
d_gene: -
CDR3aa: CASSPGGPDTQYF
CDR3nt: TGTGCCAGCAGCCCCGGCGGGCCAGATACGCAGTATTTT

j_gene: TRBJ1-5
v_gene: TRBV7-9
abundance: -
d_gene: -
CDR3aa: CASSAGRSQPQHF
CDR3nt: TGTGCCAGCAGCGCGGGGAGGAGTCAGCCCCAGCATTTT

j_gene: TRBJ2-7
v_gene: TRBV7-8
abundance: -
d_gene: -
CDR3aa: CASSSALPGHTPYEQYF
CDR3nt: TGTGCCAGCAGCTCTGCCCTCCCGGGACATACACCCTACGAGCAGTACTTC

j_gene: TRBJ1-4
v_gene: TRBV4-1
abundance: -
d_gene: -
CDR3aa: CASSPQTGFTVEKLFF
CDR3nt: TGCGCCAGCAGCCCTCAAACAGGGTTTACAGTTGAAAAACTGTTTTTT

j_gene: TRBJ2-1
v_gene: TRBV28
abundance: -
d_gene: TRBD2
CDR3aa: CASSLLSGGGTSGLLSYNEQFF
CDR3nt: TGTGCCAGCAGTTTACTAAGCGGTGGCGGGACTAGCGGGCTCCTCTCCTACAATGAGCAGTTCTTC

j_gene: TRBJ1-5
v_gene: TRBV6-6
abundance: -
d_gene: TRBD1
CDR3aa: CASKTGSSNQPQHF
CDR3nt: TGTGCCAGCAAGACAGGGAGTAGCAATCAGCCCCAGCATTTT

j_gene: TRBJ2-1
v_gene: TRBV13
abundance: -
d_gene: TRBD2
CDR3aa: CASSSKVLAAYNEQFF
CDR3nt: TGTGCCAGCAGCTCTAAGGTACTAGCGGCATACAATGAGCAGTTCTTC

j_gene: TRBJ1-1
v_gene: TRBV19
abundance: -
d_gene: -
CDR3aa: CASGPQSWAFF
CDR3nt: TGTGCCAGTGGTCCCCAGTCTTGGGCTTTCTTT

j_gene: TRBJ1-2
v_gene: TRBV6-5
abundance: -
d_gene: -
CDR3aa: CASSYPGDGYTF
CDR3nt: TGTGCCAGCAGTTACCCCGGGGATGGCTACACCTTC

j_gene: TRBJ2-2
v_gene: TRBV5-6
abundance: once
d_gene: -
CDR3aa: CASSWGPGSPGELFF
CDR3nt: TGTGCCAGCAGCTGGGGTCCCGGCTCGCCCGGGGAGCTGTTTTTT

j_gene: TRBJ2-6
v_gene: TRBV11-2
abundance: -
d_gene: -
CDR3aa: CASSFGVSLSGANVLTF
CDR3nt: TGTGCCAGCAGCTTTGGGGTATCGTTATCTGGGGCCAACGTCCTGACTTTC

j_gene: TRBJ2-2
v_gene: TRBV7-2
abundance: once
d_gene: -
CDR3aa: CANPASGDTGELFF
CDR3nt: TGTGCCAACCCAGCTTCCGGGGACACCGGGGAGCTGTTTTTT

j_gene: TRBJ1-2
v_gene: TRBV5-1
abundance: -
d_gene: TRBD1
CDR3aa: CASSTWTGGSSLYGYTF
CDR3nt: TGCGCCAGCAGCACCTGGACAGGGGGTTCATCCCTCTATGGCTACACCTTC

j_gene: TRBJ2-4
v_gene: TRBV29-1
abundance: -
d_gene: -
CDR3aa: CSVAGRLAKNIQYF
CDR3nt: TGCAGCGTTGCAGGGAGGCTAGCCAAAAACATTCAGTACTTC

j_gene: TRBJ2-1
v_gene: TRBV3-1/TRBV3-2
abundance: -
d_gene: -
CDR3aa: CASSQEETTAAHNEQFF
CDR3nt: TGTGCCAGCAGCCAAGAGGAGACCACGGCGGCCCACAATGAGCAGTTCTTC

j_gene: TRBJ1-1
v_gene: TRBV7-9
abundance: -
d_gene: -
CDR3aa: CATRGPNTEAFF
CDR3nt: TGTGCCACCAGGGGCCCGAACACTGAAGCTTTCTTT

j_gene: TRBJ2-3
v_gene: TRBV7-9
abundance: -
d_gene: -
CDR3aa: CASSLYLEDTQYF
CDR3nt: TGTGCCAGCAGCCTTTATTTAGAAGATACGCAGTATTTT

j_gene: TRBJ2-3
v_gene: TRBV7-9
abundance: -
d_gene: TRBD2
CDR3aa: CASSPGDGGSDTQYF
CDR3nt: TGTGCCAGCAGCCCCGGTGACGGGGGGTCGGATACGCAGTATTTT

j_gene: TRBJ2-5
v_gene: TRBV7-2
abundance: -
d_gene: TRBD1
CDR3aa: CASSYRQGSGETQYF
CDR3nt: TGTGCCAGCAGCTACAGACAGGGCTCTGGAGAGACCCAGTACTTC

j_gene: TRBJ1-1
v_gene: TRBV3-1/TRBV3-2
abundance: -
d_gene: TRBD1
CDR3aa: CASSRRDRGAQNTEAFF
CDR3nt: TGTGCCAGCAGCCGTCGAGACAGGGGAGCGCAAAACACTGAAGCTTTCTTT

j_gene: TRBJ1-4
v_gene: TRBV4-3
abundance: -
d_gene: -
CDR3aa: CASSPTGGHSEKLFF
CDR3nt: TGCGCCAGCAGCCCTACCGGGGGACATAGTGAAAAACTGTTTTTT

j_gene: TRBJ2-4
v_gene: TRBV2
abundance: -
d_gene: -
CDR3aa: CASSPQGNIQYF
CDR3nt: TGTGCCAGCAGTCCACAGGGTAACATTCAGTACTTC

j_gene: TRBJ1-2
v_gene: TRBV7-2
abundance: -
d_gene: -
CDR3aa: CASSSIRGGPYGYTF
CDR3nt: TGTGCCAGCAGCTCGATACGTGGGGGGCCCTATGGCTACACCTTC

j_gene: TRBJ2-3
v_gene: TRBV5-1
abundance: -
d_gene: TRBD2
CDR3aa: CASSSRTSGSGADTQYF
CDR3nt: TGCGCCAGCAGCTCTCGGACTAGCGGGAGCGGTGCAGATACGCAGTATTTT

j_gene: TRBJ1-2
v_gene: TRBV9
abundance: -
d_gene: -
CDR3aa: CASSVALANYGYTF
CDR3nt: TGTGCCAGCAGCGTAGCTTTGGCTAACTATGGCTACACCTTC

j_gene: TRBJ2-2
v_gene: TRBV29-1
abundance: -
d_gene: -
CDR3aa: CSVERLNTGELFF
CDR3nt: TGCAGCGTTGAACGCCTTAACACCGGGGAGCTGTTTTTT

j_gene: TRBJ2-7
v_gene: TRBV2
abundance: -
d_gene: -
CDR3aa: CASSEASPRTGPGEQYF
CDR3nt: TGTGCCAGCAGTGAAGCCTCTCCCCGGACGGGCCCAGGCGAGCAGTACTTC

j_gene: TRBJ2-1
v_gene: TRBV18
abundance: once
d_gene: -
CDR3aa: CASSPQRRGPYNEQFF
CDR3nt: TGTGCCAGCTCACCACAGAGGCGGGGGCCCTACAATGAGCAGTTCTTC

j_gene: TRBJ1-4
v_gene: TRBV9
abundance: -
d_gene: TRBD1
CDR3aa: CASSAGGFDNEKLFF
CDR3nt: TGTGCCAGCAGCGCAGGGGGATTTGATAATGAAAAACTGTTTTTT

j_gene: TRBJ1-1
v_gene: TRBV7-2
abundance: -
d_gene: -
CDR3aa: CASSSFRTVEAFF
CDR3nt: TGTGCCAGCAGCTCGTTCCGGACAGTAGAAGCTTTCTTT

j_gene: TRBJ1-6
v_gene: TRBV12-3/TRBV12-4
abundance: -
d_gene: -
CDR3aa: CASTTGGFPLHF
CDR3nt: TGTGCCAGCACCACGGGGGGCTTCCCCCTCCACTTT

j_gene: TRBJ2-7
v_gene: TRBV5-1
abundance: -
d_gene: -
CDR3aa: CASKREIRPYEQYF
CDR3nt: TGCGCCAGCAAACGGGAAATCAGGCCCTACGAGCAGTACTTC

j_gene: TRBJ1-2
v_gene: TRBV6-1
abundance: -
d_gene: TRBD1
CDR3aa: CASSEGWGQEAYGYTF
CDR3nt: TGTGCCAGCAGTGAAGGGTGGGGACAGGAAGCGTATGGCTACACCTTC

j_gene: TRBJ1-2
v_gene: TRBV6-5
abundance: -
d_gene: -
CDR3aa: CASSLSGGAHGYTF
CDR3nt: TGTGCCAGCAGTCTCTCTGGGGGCGCCCATGGCTACACCTTC

j_gene: TRBJ1-1
v_gene: TRBV11-3
abundance: -
d_gene: -
CDR3aa: CASSRQGSGNTEAFF
CDR3nt: TGTGCCAGCAGCCGGCAGGGGTCAGGGAACACTGAAGCTTTCTTT

j_gene: TRBJ2-2
v_gene: TRBV11-3
abundance: -
d_gene: -
CDR3aa: CASSPGVAGELFF
CDR3nt: TGTGCCAGCAGCCCGGGGGTGGCCGGGGAGCTGTTTTTT

j_gene: TRBJ2-2
v_gene: TRBV6-2/TRBV6-3
abundance: -
d_gene: -
CDR3aa: CASSDSSGELFF
CDR3nt: TGTGCCAGCAGTGACAGTTCCGGGGAGCTGTTTTTT

j_gene: TRBJ1-2
v_gene: TRBV6-5
abundance: -
d_gene: -
CDR3aa: CASTWTRGIYGYTF
CDR3nt: TGTGCCAGCACATGGACAAGGGGGATCTATGGCTACACCTTC

j_gene: TRBJ1-2
v_gene: TRBV27
abundance: -
d_gene: -
CDR3aa: CASRAPRAPPNYGYTF
CDR3nt: TGTGCCAGCAGGGCACCACGGGCGCCGCCTAACTATGGCTACACCTTC

j_gene: TRBJ1-2
v_gene: TRBV5-1
abundance: -
d_gene: -
CDR3aa: CASSSGTANYGYTF
CDR3nt: TGCGCCAGCAGCTCAGGGACGGCGAACTATGGCTACACCTTC

j_gene: TRBJ1-5
v_gene: TRBV12-2
abundance: -
d_gene: -
CDR3aa: CASRLAAGNQPQHF
CDR3nt: TGTGCAAGTCGCTTAGCGGCCGGGAATCAGCCCCAGCATTTT

j_gene: TRBJ2-1
v_gene: TRBV6-5
abundance: -
d_gene: TRBD2
CDR3aa: CASSSSSGSAYNEQFF
CDR3nt: TGTGCCAGCAGTTCCTCTAGCGGCAGCGCCTACAATGAGCAGTTCTTC

j_gene: TRBJ2-1
v_gene: TRBV19
abundance: once
d_gene: TRBD2
CDR3aa: CASSIDLAVYNEQFF
CDR3nt: TGTGCCAGTAGTATAGATCTAGCGGTCTACAATGAGCAGTTCTTC

j_gene: TRBJ1-4
v_gene: TRBV27
abundance: -
d_gene: -
CDR3aa: CASTLGGLGGFSKLFF
CDR3nt: TGTGCCAGCACCCTGGGGGGGTTGGGGGGTTTCAGCAAACTGTTTTTT

j_gene: TRBJ1-2
v_gene: TRBV7-9
abundance: -
d_gene: -
CDR3aa: CASSLGSHEDYTF
CDR3nt: TGTGCCAGCAGCTTGGGGTCACACGAGGACTACACCTTC

j_gene: TRBJ1-1
v_gene: TRBV12-3/TRBV12-4
abundance: -
d_gene: -
CDR3aa: CASSSRGTEAFF
CDR3nt: TGTGCCAGCAGTTCAAGGGGGACTGAAGCTTTCTTT

j_gene: TRBJ1-1
v_gene: TRBV18
abundance: -
d_gene: -
CDR3aa: CASSPPGGENTEAFF
CDR3nt: TGTGCCAGCTCACCCCCCGGCGGAGAGAACACTGAAGCTTTCTTT

j_gene: TRBJ1-4
v_gene: TRBV19
abundance: -
d_gene: -
CDR3aa: CASSSRTVANEKLFF
CDR3nt: TGTGCCAGTAGTAGTCGGACAGTTGCTAATGAAAAACTGTTTTTT

j_gene: TRBJ2-1
v_gene: TRBV9
abundance: -
d_gene: TRBD1
CDR3aa: CASSVGDSLYNEQFF
CDR3nt: TGTGCCAGCAGCGTAGGGGACAGCCTTTACAATGAGCAGTTCTTC

j_gene: TRBJ1-1
v_gene: TRBV19
abundance: -
d_gene: -
CDR3aa: CASSTYPGTANTEAFF
CDR3nt: TGTGCCAGTAGTACTTATCCCGGGACGGCGAACACTGAAGCTTTCTTT

j_gene: TRBJ2-1
v_gene: TRBV27
abundance: -
d_gene: -
CDR3aa: CASSISSSPYNEQFF
CDR3nt: TGTGCCAGCAGTATCTCTAGTTCCCCCTACAATGAGCAGTTCTTC

j_gene: TRBJ1-1
v_gene: TRBV7-2
abundance: -
d_gene: TRBD1
CDR3aa: CASSLFTGETEAFF
CDR3nt: TGTGCCAGCAGCTTATTTACAGGGGAGACTGAAGCTTTCTTT